The 17 T cell receptor beta chains listed next were all sequenced from one sample in a study of T cell responses to AZD1222 COVID-19 vaccine. Clones were read by immunoSEQ multiplex PCR, and TCRdb kept only the in-frame ones, dropping some. The repertoire consists of 87,000 or so clones, with 85% to 90% occurring once and the leading ten covering roughly 4%. Here the sequenced sample was peripheral blood, taken on day 0 of AZD1222 vaccination. These receptor sequences come from an adult in good health.

This chain connects TRBV6-1 to TRBJ1-2; perhaps TRBD1 as D (5 bases). V lost 1 base to trimming and J lost 6 bases, with 15 bases between them. Germline values: CDR1 MNHNS, CDR2 SASEGT. The CDR3 length is 15 residues. The CDR3 DNA reads TGTGCCAGCAGTGAAGAGGGGTGGATGTCCCATGGCTACACCTTC. Translated: CASSEEGWMSHGYTF.

This chain links TRBV9 with TRBJ1-5; no reliable D call. V lost 2 bases and J 3 bases, leaving 12 bases between the germline ends. Germline V gene lookup returns CDR1 SGDLS and CDR2 YYNGEE. The CDR3 runs to 15 residues. CDR3 nucleotide sequence: TGTGCCAGCAGCGTGGACCTTGGGCCCAATCAGCCCCAGCATTTT. It yields the protein CASSVDLGPNQPQHF. Complete variable domain (other parts from reference TRBV9 and TRBJ1-5): DSGVTQTPKHLITATGQRVTLRCSPRSGDLSVYWYQQSLDQGLQFLIQYYNGEERAKGNILERFSAQQFPDLHSELNLSSLELGDSALYFCASSVDLGPNQPQHFGDGTRLSIL.

The chain joins TRBV2 to TRBJ2-5, with 11 bases matching TRBD2. Germline V gene data show CDR1 as SNHLY and CDR2 as FYNNEI. V was clipped by 11 bases and J by 0 bases; unmatched bases: 14. The CDR3 length is 17 residues. The DNA for the CDR3 is TGTGCCTCCGAACGGCCTAGCGGGGGGCTGTACCAAGAGACCCAGTACTTC. Amino acid sequence: CASERPSGGLYQETQYF.

A few counts support this clone. The chain recombines TRBV9 with TRBJ1-1; D is undetermined. Germline V lookup: CDR1 SGDLS, CDR2 YYNGEE. Trimming removed 0 bases from V and 0 bases from J, with 9 bases in between. The CDR3 has 15 residues. The CDR3 reads CASSVGGHLNTEAFF. CDR3 coding DNA: TGTGCCAGCAGCGTAGGTGGGCATTTGAACACTGAAGCTTTCTTT.

This rearrangement joins TRBV10-3 to TRBJ1-2; 7 bases are a match to TRBD1. J gave up 6 bases and V 10 bases, and 11 bases lay outside the gene matches. The CDR3 is made up of 13 amino acids. Germline V lookup: CDR1 ENHRY, CDR2 SYGVKD. The CDR3 coding sequence is TGTGCCACCCGGACAGGCGATGAGCATGGCTACACCTTC. Residues: CATRTGDEHGYTF.

The chain employs TRBV6-5 and TRBJ2-5; D tentatively fits TRBD1 or TRBD2 (5 bases each). Trimming removed 4 bases from V and 9 bases from J, with 15 bases in between. The CDR3 contains 13 residues. Per the germline V gene, CDR1 is MNHEY and CDR2 is SVGAGI. DNA of the CDR3: TGTGCCAGCAGTTTTACCGGGACGGCCCCCCAGTACTTC. Translating gives CASSFTGTAPQYF.

This sequence joins TRBV5-4 and TRBJ1-2; possible D gene TRBD1, 5 bases. V shed 6 bases and J shed 3 bases, with 15 bases lying between them. This CDR3 is built from 14 residues. Germline V CDR1 and CDR2: SGHNT, YYREEE (reference sequence). The CDR3 nucleotides are TGTGCCAGCACCTGGGGGGACCTAGACTATGGCTACACCTTC. Translation: CASTWGDLDYGYTF.

This sequence joins TRBV19 and TRBJ1-2; the D is unclear. Looked up from germline, CDR1 is LNHDA and CDR2 is SQIVND (reference sequence). This CDR3 has 18 amino acids. Trimming shortened V by 3 bases and J by 6 bases, and 26 bases separated the two germline ends. CDR3 DNA: TGTGCCAGTAGTATGTTATTCTTCGGCCAGTTCTTCTCCGATGGCTACACCTTC. It is translated as CASSMLFFGQFFSDGYTF.

CDR3 loop: CASSFGGRGRNTEAFF. The CDR3 DNA reads as TGTGCCAGCAGCTTTGGCGGCAGGGGGAGAAACACTGAAGCTTTCTTT. V is TRBV5-6 and J is TRBJ1-1; 7 bases are shared with TRBD1. Germline CDR1 SGHDT, CDR2 YYEEEE. CDR3 length: 16 amino acids. The junction had 9 bases not matched to a gene; V was cut back by 2 bases and J by 2 bases.

The chain recombines TRBV14 with TRBJ1-6; TRBD1 is a possible D gene (6 bases). CDR1 is SGHDN and CDR2 is FVKESK in the germline V gene. The CDR3 spans 18 residues. Trimming pared 0 bases from V and 8 bases from J, leaving 20 bases between. Here the CDR3 reads CASSQETPYRVWDSPLHF. CDR3 in DNA: TGTGCCAGCAGCCAAGAGACCCCTTACAGGGTGTGGGATTCACCCCTCCACTTT.

J is TRBJ2-7 and V is TRBV7-9, with 7 positions matching TRBD1. CDR3 length: 14 residues. Unmatched junction bases numbered 5, after V lost 3 bases and J lost 3 bases. The germline gives CDR1 SEHNR, CDR2 FQNEAQ (reference sequence). CDR3 loop: CASSLTGIYYEQYF. The DNA of the CDR3 is TGTGCCAGCAGCTTGACAGGGATTTACTACGAGCAGTACTTC. Variable domain in full (rest from reference TRBV7-9 and TRBJ2-7): DTGVSQNPRHKITKRGQNVTFRCDPISEHNRLYWYRQTLGQGPEFLTYFQNEAQLEKSRLLSDRFSAERPKGSFSTLEIQRTEQGDSAMYLCASSLTGIYYEQYFGPGTRLTVT.

V and J are TRBV6-1 and TRBJ1-2; 7 bases fit TRBD1. Germline CDR1 MNHNS, CDR2 SASEGT. The CDR3 totals 17 residues. V lost 3 bases and J lost 4; bases outside the gene matches: 14. The CDR3 region has the DNA TGTGCCAGCAGTGACGATATATCGACAGGGCGTAGCTATGGCTACACCTTC. Translating it yields CASSDDISTGRSYGYTF.

This chain joins TRBV11-1 and TRBJ1-1; a weak D match, TRBD1 (6 bases). Germline loops: CDR1 SGHAT, CDR2 FQDESV (reference sequence). The CDR3 is made up of 14 amino acids. The germline V and J ends were trimmed by 5 bases and 1 base, with 11 bases remaining between them. The CDR3 loop reads CASSEGGRNTEAFF. CDR3 bases: TGTGCCAGCAGCGAGGGGGGGAGGAACACTGAAGCTTTCTTT.

The genes are TRBV10-2 and TRBJ2-5; 10 nucleotides agree with TRBD2. The CDR3 runs to 15 residues. Germline trimming cut 3 bases from V and 5 bases from J; bases unmatched to any gene: 6. Germline CDR1 and CDR2: WSHSY and SAAADI. CDR3 in DNA: TGCGCCAGCAGTGACTCCGGGACTAGCGATGAGACCCAGTACTTC. Protein sequence: CASSDSGTSDETQYF.

This sequence joins TRBV12-3 or TRBV12-4 and TRBJ1-2; TRBD1 matches at 8 bases. J was trimmed by 8 bases and V by 3 bases; bases with no gene match: 5. The CDR3 is made up of 13 amino acids. CDR3 sequence: CASSFGQGSGYTF. The DNA of the CDR3 is TGTGCCAGCAGTTTCGGACAGGGTAGCGGCTACACCTTC.

This sequence joins TRBV2 and TRBJ1-1; TRBD1 is a possible D gene (5 bases). The V end lost 7 bases, the J end lost 0 bases, and 9 bases lay between the germline ends. Looked up from germline, CDR1 is SNHLY and CDR2 is FYNNEI. The length of the CDR3 is 13 residues. The CDR3, as DNA: TGTGCCAGCAAGGAGGGGTTGAACACTGAAGCTTTCTTT. Translation gives CASKEGLNTEAFF. Based on the CDR3 plus reference TRBV2 and TRBJ1-1, the full variable domain is EPEVTQTPSHQVTQMGQEVILRCVPISNHLYFYWYRQILGQKVEFLVSFYNNEISEKSEIFDDQFSVERPDGSNFTLKIRSTKLEDSAMYFCASKEGLNTEAFFGQGTRLTVV.

The chain links TRBV27 to TRBJ1-3, with 8 positions matching TRBD1. Germline values: CDR1 MNHEY, CDR2 SMNVEV (reference sequence). The CDR3 spans 16 residues. Trimming at V came to 10 bases and at J to 3 bases, leaving 14 bases not matched to a gene. The CDR3: CAIRPHQGARGNTIYF. CDR3 DNA: TGTGCCATTCGGCCCCATCAGGGGGCTCGTGGAAACACCATATATTTT.